These 21 T cell receptor beta chains came from one sample sequenced in a study of blood T cell repertoires in COVID-19. Libraries were prepared by immunoSEQ multiplex PCR; TCRdb keeps only in-frame clonotypes and omits some of them. This table has under 350,000 clones, approximately 90% appearing once. Sequencing was performed on peripheral blood. These receptors were obtained from a man aged 40-50 years with acute or convalescent COVID-19.

This clone was seen just once. CDR3 in DNA: TGTGCCAGCAGCCGACCGGGAACAGGGGGCTACGAGCAGTACTTC. It codes for CASSRPGTGGYEQYF. The V and J genes are TRBV11-2 and TRBJ2-7; 8 bases line up with TRBD1. The CDR3 has 15 amino acids. V lost 5 bases, J lost 3 bases, and 9 bases stayed unmatched. From germline, CDR1 is SGHAT and CDR2 FQNNGV.

J is TRBJ2-2 and V is TRBV2; D perhaps matches TRBD1 (6 bases). CDR1 and CDR2 (germline): SNHLY, FYNNEI. V shed 2 bases and J shed 1 base, with 8 bases lying between them. The length of the CDR3 is 15 residues. The CDR3 DNA sequence: TGTGCCAGCAGTGAATCGACAGGGAACACCGGGGAGCTGTTTTTT. Protein product: CASSESTGNTGELFF. The variable domain in full, with the rest retrieved from reference TRBV2 and TRBJ2-2, is EPEVTQTPSHQVTQMGQEVILRCVPISNHLYFYWYRQILGQKVEFLVSFYNNEISEKSEIFDDQFSVERPDGSNFTLKIRSTKLEDSAMYFCASSESTGNTGELFFGEGSRLTVL.

This rearrangement joins TRBV2 to TRBJ1-2; a possible D gene is TRBD1 (6 bases). CDR3 size: 16 residues. V was pared by 3 bases and J by 8 bases, with 22 bases between. Germline CDR1 SNHLY, CDR2 FYNNEI. The CDR3 here is CASSESLGTGRVGYTF. The CDR3 DNA reads TGTGCCAGCAGTGAGAGCCTAGGAACAGGGCGGGTCGGCTACACCTTC.

The V gene is TRBV11-2, the J gene TRBJ2-1; D not certain. Trimming pared 0 bases from V and 4 bases from J, leaving 10 bases between. Germline V gives CDR1 SGHAT, CDR2 FQNNGV. CDR3 size: 15 residues. As DNA, the CDR3 is TGTGCCAGCAGCTTAGAAGGTAGCAGATACAATGAGCAGTTCTTC. As protein: CASSLEGSRYNEQFF. Full variable domain (missing parts from reference TRBV11-2 and TRBJ2-1): EAGVAQSPRYKIIEKRQSVAFWCNPISGHATLYWYQQILGQGPKLLIQFQNNGVVDDSQLPKDRFSAERLKGVDSTLKIQPAKLEDSAVYLCASSLEGSRYNEQFFGPGTRLTVL.

The chain links TRBV2 to TRBJ1-4, with 7 bases matching TRBD1. J gave up 11 bases and V 2 bases, and 2 bases lay outside the gene matches. Germline loops: CDR1 SNHLY, CDR2 FYNNEI. The CDR3 totals 12 residues. The CDR3 sequence: CASSELTGKLFF. DNA of the CDR3: TGTGCCAGCAGTGAATTGACAGGGAAACTGTTTTTT.

This clone was observed once. J is TRBJ1-2 and V is TRBV5-5; the D gene is possibly TRBD1 (5 bases). The germline gives CDR1 SGHKS, CDR2 YYEKEE (reference sequence). This CDR3 spans 14 amino acids. Trimming took 0 bases from V and 2 from J, leaving 8 bases between them. This chain's CDR3 is CASSLDGGNYGYTF. CDR3 coding DNA: TGTGCCAGCAGCTTGGACGGGGGGAACTATGGCTACACCTTC. Based on the CDR3 plus reference TRBV5-5 and TRBJ1-2, the full variable domain is DAGVTQSPTHLIKTRGQQVTLRCSPISGHKSVSWYQQVLGQGPQFIFQYYEKEERGRGNFPDRFSARQFPNYSSELNVNALLLGDSALYLCASSLDGGNYGYTFGSGTRLTVV.

This chain joins TRBV24-1 and TRBJ2-3, with 13 positions matching TRBD2. The CDR3 runs 15 residues. V was clipped by 7 bases and J by 6 bases; unmatched bases: 6. Germline values: CDR1 KGHDR, CDR2 SFDVKD. CDR3 nucleotides: TGTGCCACCAGCTTGGGACTAGCGGGGACGGATACGCAGTATTTT. This translates into CATSLGLAGTDTQYF.

This chain uses TRBV29-1 with TRBJ1-1, with D unclear. Germline CDR1 reads SQVTM; CDR2 reads ANQGSEA. CDR3 length: 13 residues. V gave up 3 bases and J gave up 6 bases, with 14 bases separating them. CDR3 residues: CSVDIMLGAEAFF. The CDR3 coding sequence is TGCAGCGTTGATATTATGCTTGGAGCTGAAGCTTTCTTT.

This clone was counted once. V gene TRBV29-1 combines with J gene TRBJ1-1; perhaps TRBD1 as D (6 bases). This CDR3 is 14 amino acids long. From germline, CDR1 is SQVTM and CDR2 ANQGSEA. V lost 2 bases to trimming and J lost 5 bases, with 15 bases between them. The chain's CDR3 is CSVEQGLLGTEAFF. In DNA form, the CDR3 reads TGCAGCGTTGAACAGGGGCTTTTGGGAACTGAAGCTTTCTTT.

In DNA form, the CDR3 reads TGTGCCATCAGTGATTCGGAGCTCGGGATGTCCGGAAACACCATATATTTT. Residues: CAISDSELGMSGNTIYF. The genes are TRBV10-3 and TRBJ1-3; unclear D gene. Germline V gives CDR1 ENHRY, CDR2 SYGVKD. Trimming took 3 bases from V and 4 from J, leaving 19 bases between them. CDR3 length: 17 amino acids.

The chain joins TRBV4-2 to TRBJ2-2; possibly TRBD2 for D (5 bases). From germline, CDR1 is LGHNA and CDR2 YNFKEQ. The CDR3 contains 15 residues. Trimming removed 3 bases at V and 5 bases at J, with 13 bases between. The chain's CDR3 is CASSHPGVETGELFF. For the CDR3, the DNA is TGTGCCAGCAGCCATCCCGGGGTTGAAACCGGGGAGCTGTTTTTT.

The V call is TRBV10-1, the J call TRBJ1-1; D is unresolved. CDR1 WNHNN and CDR2 SYGVQD come from the germline V gene (reference sequence). The CDR3 covers 13 residues. V dropped 5 bases and J dropped 0 bases, with 7 bases sitting between them. DNA for the CDR3: TGCGCCAGCAGTTATGACATGAACACTGAAGCTTTCTTT. This sequence encodes CASSYDMNTEAFF.

The chain links TRBV6-5 to TRBJ1-2, with D possibly TRBD1 on 5 matching bases. The V and J ends lost 0 bases and 6 bases respectively, with 14 bases between them. The CDR3 runs 15 residues. The V gene's germline CDR1 is MNHEY and CDR2 SVGAGI. The CDR3 is CASSYSRGGKNGYTF. CDR3 nucleotides: TGTGCCAGCAGTTACTCAAGGGGCGGAAAAAATGGCTACACCTTC.

The V and J genes are TRBV5-8 and TRBJ1-5; possible D gene TRBD1, 5 bases. Germline loops: CDR1 SGHTS, CDR2 YDEGEE. This CDR3 is built from 13 residues. Trimming shortened V by 4 bases and J by 10 bases, and 15 bases separated the two germline ends. CDR3 protein: CASSRYGGQPQHF. CDR3 sequence (DNA): TGTGCCAGCAGCCGGTACGGGGGTCAACCCCAGCATTTT.

This clone was counted between two and nine times. This rearrangement joins TRBV19 to TRBJ1-1, with TRBD1 as a possible D gene (6 bases). The CDR3 spans 14 residues. Trimming stripped 2 bases from V and 1 base from J, with 8 bases between. CDR1 and CDR2 (germline): LNHDA, SQIVND (reference sequence). As DNA, the CDR3 is TGTGCCAGTAGTATACAGGGGCAGAACACTGAAGCTTTCTTT. This translates into CASSIQGQNTEAFF.

This sequence joins TRBV6-5 and TRBJ1-3, with D maybe TRBD1 (5 bases). CDR3 length: 15 residues. Germline loops: CDR1 MNHEY, CDR2 SVGAGI. V was shortened by 4 bases and J by 0 bases, with 10 bases between the two germline ends. The CDR3 bases are TGTGCCAGCAGTTTTGCAGGGTACTCTGGAAACACCATATATTTT. Its translation is CASSFAGYSGNTIYF.

This clone has only one observation. The rearrangement links TRBV2 to TRBJ2-3, with TRBD1 matching 9 bases. CDR3 length equals 14 residues. Trimming removed 4 bases from V and 3 bases from J; junction bases left unmatched: 2. The germline CDR1 and CDR2 sequences are SNHLY and FYNNEI. CDR3 sequence (DNA): TGTGCCAGCAGTGGGACAGGGGCAACAGATACGCAGTATTTT. It encodes CASSGTGATDTQYF.

The V gene is TRBV14, the J gene TRBJ2-1; TRBD2 matches 7 bases. V was clipped by 3 bases and J by 6 bases; unmatched bases: 8. CDR1 is SGHDN and CDR2 is FVKESK in the germline V gene. The CDR3 has 15 residues. The CDR3 DNA sequence: TGTGCCAGCAGCCATTACGGACTAGGAGGCAATGAGCAGTTCTTC. This encodes CASSHYGLGGNEQFF.

The chain links TRBV19 to TRBJ2-3; D gene uncertain. The CDR3 is 13 residues long. Germline CDR1 is LNHDA and CDR2 is SQIVND (reference sequence). Trimming took off 10 bases at V and 2 bases at J, with 13 bases between the two ends. The CDR3 DNA reads TGTGCCACTAAACCAGGTAACACAGATACGCAGTATTTT. Protein: CATKPGNTDTQYF.

The rearrangement links TRBV11-3 to TRBJ1-1, with unresolved D. Deletions cut 3 bases from V and 5 bases from J, with 10 bases between. The CDR3 contains 13 residues. Germline values: CDR1 SGHNT, CDR2 YENEEA. CDR3: CASSFSAGTEAFF. The CDR3 DNA sequence: TGTGCCAGCAGCTTCAGCGCGGGGACTGAAGCTTTCTTT.

This chain connects TRBV19 to TRBJ2-3; 9 bases align to TRBD1. The CDR3 is 16 amino acids. Germline CDR1 LNHDA, CDR2 SQIVND (reference sequence). V trimming: 5 bases; J trimming: 3 bases; junction bases outside the gene matches: 9. The CDR3 nucleotides are TGTGCCAGTAGTCCTCAGACAGGGGGTATAACAGATACGCAGTATTTT. It specifies CASSPQTGGITDTQYF.